The 8 T cell receptor beta chains below were found in one sample sequenced in a study of patients and donors after allogeneic stem cell transplantation. TCRdb re-derived calls from the RT-PCR reads in MiXCR, one entry per CDR3 protein. The top ten hold roughly 7% of the sample, which has 400,000 to 500,000 distinct CDR3 sequences, about a sixth seen once. Material: blood, either unsorted or a sorted T cell fraction (not recorded which). These receptors originate from a human donor who was either an allogeneic HSCT recipient or a stem cell or donor lymphocyte infusion donor (not recorded which). It is not recorded whose cells these are; they may come from a transplant donor.

J is TRBJ2-5 and V is TRBV4-2; possibly TRBD2 for D (6 bases). This CDR3 is 18 amino acids long. Germline lookup yields CDR1 LGHNA and CDR2 YNFKEQ. V lost 2 bases and J 1 base, leaving 20 bases between the germline ends. Here the CDR3 reads CASSQKHKTGTPQETQYF. DNA for the CDR3: TGTGCCAGCAGCCAAAAGCACAAAACCGGGACTCCCCAAGAGACCCAGTACTTC.

This clonotype was detected a few times. This chain uses TRBV7-2 with TRBJ1-4, with D perhaps matching TRBD1 (5 bases). Germline V gives CDR1 SGHTA, CDR2 FQGNSA. The V gene lost 1 base and the J gene lost 7 bases, with 16 bases spanning the gap. The CDR3 extends over 16 amino acids. The CDR3 sequence is CASSLGDRFEGEKLFF. CDR3 nucleotide sequence: TGTGCCAGCAGCTTAGGGGACCGGTTCGAAGGTGAAAAACTGTTTTTT. Full variable domain (remainder filled in from reference TRBV7-2 and TRBJ1-4): GAGVSQSPSNKVTEKGKDVELRCDPISGHTALYWYRQSLGQGLEFLIYFQGNSAPDKSGLPSDRFSAERTGGSVSTLTIQRTQQEDSAVYLCASSLGDRFEGEKLFFGSGTQLSVL.

This clonotype was observed a few times. CDR3: CSARDVEQNQPQHF. In nucleotides, the CDR3 is TGCAGTGCTAGAGATGTGGAGCAAAATCAGCCCCAGCATTTT. This chain links TRBV20-1 with TRBJ1-5; the D is unclear. The CDR3 sequence is 14 residues long. Germline CDR1 and CDR2: DFQATT and SNEGSKA (reference sequence). The V end was cut by 0 bases, the J end by 4 bases, with 10 bases between.

This clonotype was counted at least ten times. The chain is built from TRBV12-3 or TRBV12-4 and TRBJ2-5, with D possibly being TRBD1 or TRBD2 (6 bases each). With 5 bases removed from V and 5 bases from J, the gap between germline ends came to 12 bases. The CDR3 covers 13 residues. The DNA for the CDR3 is TGTGCCAGCAGTGAGGGGGGAAGCGAGACCCAGTACTTC. Translation gives CASSEGGSETQYF.

V gene TRBV27 combines with J gene TRBJ2-1, with TRBD2 identical over 9 bases. The ends lost 0 bases at V and 0 bases at J; junction bases unmatched: 0. Germline V CDR1 and CDR2: MNHEY, SMNVEV (reference sequence). This CDR3 has 16 amino acids. CDR3 DNA: TGTGCCAGCAGTTTATCTAGCGGGAGCTCCTACAATGAGCAGTTCTTC. Protein sequence: CASSLSSGSSYNEQFF.

This chain uses TRBV4-3 with TRBJ1-2; D remains unclear. Between the trimmed V and J ends, which lost 1 base and 1 base, there was a span of 13 bases. The CDR3 loop spans 16 amino acids. Germline lookup yields CDR1 LGHNA and CDR2 YSLEER. The DNA of the CDR3 is TGCGCCAGCAGCCAAGGTGTGACACCGTTTAACTATGGCTACACCTTC. It codes for CASSQGVTPFNYGYTF.

Only a few counts were recorded for this clonotype. V usage is TRBV6-5 and J usage is TRBJ2-1; no clear D gene. The CDR3 is 12 amino acids. Germline V gene sequence: CDR1 MNHEY, CDR2 SVGAGI. Trimming removed 6 bases from V and 8 bases from J, with 11 bases in between. The CDR3 is CASSPDLHEQFF. As DNA, the CDR3 is TGTGCCAGCAGCCCCGATCTCCATGAGCAGTTCTTC.

Only a few counts were recorded for this clonotype. The rearrangement joins TRBV18 to TRBJ2-6; unclear D gene. The V gene lost 2 bases and the J gene lost 12 bases, with 17 bases spanning the gap. CDR1 is KGHSH and CDR2 is LQKENI in the germline V gene. This CDR3 region has 15 residues. CDR3 amino acids: CASSPDGSGRTVLTF. The DNA for the CDR3 is TGTGCCAGCTCACCAGATGGGTCAGGTCGAACCGTCCTGACTTTC.